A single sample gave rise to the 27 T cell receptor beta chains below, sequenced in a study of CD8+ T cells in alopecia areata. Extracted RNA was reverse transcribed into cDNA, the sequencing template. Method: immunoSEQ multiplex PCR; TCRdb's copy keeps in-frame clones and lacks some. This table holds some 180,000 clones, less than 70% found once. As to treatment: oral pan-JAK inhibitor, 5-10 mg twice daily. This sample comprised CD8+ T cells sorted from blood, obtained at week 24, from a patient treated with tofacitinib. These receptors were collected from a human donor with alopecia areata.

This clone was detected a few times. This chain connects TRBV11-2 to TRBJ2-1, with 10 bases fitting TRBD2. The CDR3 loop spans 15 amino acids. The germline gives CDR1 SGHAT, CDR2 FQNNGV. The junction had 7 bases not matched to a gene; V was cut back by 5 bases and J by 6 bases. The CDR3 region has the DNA TGTGCCAGCAGCCAGACAAGACTAGCGGGCAATGAGCAGTTCTTC. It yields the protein CASSQTRLAGNEQFF.

CDR3: CSVRGQQGMEPNTEAFF. CDR3 nucleotides: TGCAGCGTTAGAGGGCAACAAGGGATGGAGCCAAACACTGAAGCTTTCTTT. The gene calls are TRBV29-1 and TRBJ1-1; unclear D gene. Germline CDR1 SQVTM, CDR2 ANQGSEA. The ends were cut back, 5 bases at V and 2 bases at J, with 24 bases in the middle. CDR3 length: 17 amino acids.

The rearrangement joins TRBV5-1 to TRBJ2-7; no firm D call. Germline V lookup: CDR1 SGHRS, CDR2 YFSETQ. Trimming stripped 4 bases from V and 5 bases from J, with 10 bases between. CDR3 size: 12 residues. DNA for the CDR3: TGCGCCAGCAGCCGTCTGGGTAACGAGCAGTACTTC. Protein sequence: CASSRLGNEQYF.

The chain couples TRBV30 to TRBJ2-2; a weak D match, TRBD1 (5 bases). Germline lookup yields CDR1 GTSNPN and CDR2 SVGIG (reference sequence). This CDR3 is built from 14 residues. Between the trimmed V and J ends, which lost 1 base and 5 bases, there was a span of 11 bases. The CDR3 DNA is TGTGCCTGGAGTGCCGGTCCAGGGACCGGGGAGCTGTTTTTT. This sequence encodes CAWSAGPGTGELFF.

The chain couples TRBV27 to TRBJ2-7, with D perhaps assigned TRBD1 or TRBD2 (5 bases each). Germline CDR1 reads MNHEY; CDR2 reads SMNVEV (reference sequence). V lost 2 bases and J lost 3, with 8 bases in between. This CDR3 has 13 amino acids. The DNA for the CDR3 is TGTGCCAGCAGTTTAGAGGGGAACTACGAGCAGTACTTC. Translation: CASSLEGNYEQYF.

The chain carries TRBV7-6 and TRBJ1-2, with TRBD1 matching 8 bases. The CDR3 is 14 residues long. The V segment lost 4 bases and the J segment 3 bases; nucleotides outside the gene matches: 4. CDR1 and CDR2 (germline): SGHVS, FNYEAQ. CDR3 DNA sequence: TGTGCCAGCAGCTCCGGACAGGGAGACTATGGCTACACCTTC. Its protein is CASSSGQGDYGYTF.

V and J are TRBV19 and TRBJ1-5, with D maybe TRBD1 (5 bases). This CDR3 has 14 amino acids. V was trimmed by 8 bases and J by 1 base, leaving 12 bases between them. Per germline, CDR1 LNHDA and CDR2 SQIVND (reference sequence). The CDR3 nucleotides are TGTGCCAGTCGAGGCCGGGGCAGCAATCAGCCCCAGCATTTT. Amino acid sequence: CASRGRGSNQPQHF.

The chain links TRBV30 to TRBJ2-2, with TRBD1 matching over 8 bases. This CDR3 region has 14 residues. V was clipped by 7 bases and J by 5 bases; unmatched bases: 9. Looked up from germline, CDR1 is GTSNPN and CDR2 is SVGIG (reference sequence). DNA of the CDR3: TGTGCCTACGCACCAGGGGGCCGGACCGGGGAGCTGTTTTTT. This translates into CAYAPGGRTGELFF. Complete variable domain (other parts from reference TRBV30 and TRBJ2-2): SQTIHQWPATLVQPVGSPLSLECTVEGTSNPNLYWYRQAAGRGLQLLFYSVGIGQISSEVPQNLSASRPQDRQFILSSKKLLLSDSGFYLCAYAPGGRTGELFFGEGSRLTVL.

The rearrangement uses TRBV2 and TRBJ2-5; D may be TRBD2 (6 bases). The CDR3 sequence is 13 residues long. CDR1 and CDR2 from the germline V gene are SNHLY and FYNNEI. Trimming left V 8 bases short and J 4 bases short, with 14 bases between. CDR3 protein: CASVSEGGETQYF. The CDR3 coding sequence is TGTGCCAGCGTTTCGGAGGGTGGAGAGACCCAGTACTTC.

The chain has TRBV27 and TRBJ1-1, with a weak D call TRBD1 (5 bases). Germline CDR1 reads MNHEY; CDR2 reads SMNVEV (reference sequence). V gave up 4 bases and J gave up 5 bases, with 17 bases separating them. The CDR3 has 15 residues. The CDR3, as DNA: TGTGCCAGCAGTTCCTCGATCTGGGGCGGAACTGAAGCTTTCTTT. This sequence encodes CASSSSIWGGTEAFF.

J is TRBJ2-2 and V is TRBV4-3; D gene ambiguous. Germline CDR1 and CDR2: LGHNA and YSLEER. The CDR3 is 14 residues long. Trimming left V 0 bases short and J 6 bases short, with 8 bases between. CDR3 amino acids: CASSQEMIPGELFF. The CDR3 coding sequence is TGCGCCAGCAGCCAAGAGATGATACCCGGGGAGCTGTTTTTT.

CDR3 DNA: TGCGCCAGCAGCCAAGGGGGAAGTGATACGCAGTATTTT. Its protein is CASSQGGSDTQYF. The rearrangement links TRBV4-3 to TRBJ2-3; D not certain. From germline, CDR1 is LGHNA and CDR2 YSLEER. Trimming removed 1 base from V and 6 bases from J, with 8 bases in between. The CDR3 is 13 residues long.

CDR3 nucleotide sequence: TGTGCCAGCAGCACCCGCCCGGGACTAGCGGGCGCCTCCACAGATACGCAGTATTTT. It codes for CASSTRPGLAGASTDTQYF. This chain joins TRBV9 and TRBJ2-3; 12 nucleotides line up with TRBD2. CDR3 length: 19 amino acids. In germline, CDR1 is SGDLS, CDR2 YYNGEE. V lost 4 bases to trimming and J lost 2 bases; unmatched junction nucleotides: 14.

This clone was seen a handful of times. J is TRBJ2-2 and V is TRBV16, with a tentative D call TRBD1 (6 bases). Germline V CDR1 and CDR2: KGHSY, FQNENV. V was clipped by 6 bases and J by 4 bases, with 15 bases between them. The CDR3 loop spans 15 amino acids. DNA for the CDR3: TGTGCCAGCAGTCAGGGGCCACTGGGCACCGGGGAGCTGTTTTTT. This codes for CASSQGPLGTGELFF.

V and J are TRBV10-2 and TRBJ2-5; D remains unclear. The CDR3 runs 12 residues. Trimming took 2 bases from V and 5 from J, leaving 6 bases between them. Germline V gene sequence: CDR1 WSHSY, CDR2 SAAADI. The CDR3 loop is CASSEHLETQYF. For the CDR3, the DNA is TGCGCCAGCAGTGAGCATTTGGAGACCCAGTACTTC.

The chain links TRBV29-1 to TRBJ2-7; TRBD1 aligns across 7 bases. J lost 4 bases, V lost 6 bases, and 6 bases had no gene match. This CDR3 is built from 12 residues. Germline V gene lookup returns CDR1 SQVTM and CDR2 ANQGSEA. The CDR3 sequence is CSVSGTAYEQYF. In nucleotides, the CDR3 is TGCAGCGTCTCCGGGACAGCGTACGAGCAGTACTTC.

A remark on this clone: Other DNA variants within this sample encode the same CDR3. The CDR3 coding sequence is TGCGCCAGCAGCCAAGAGACAGGGGGGACCGGGGAGCTGTTTTTT. Its protein product is CASSQETGGTGELFF. The chain joins TRBV4-3 to TRBJ2-2; 9 nucleotides match TRBD1. The ends lost 0 bases at V and 5 bases at J; junction bases unmatched: 1. CDR1 and CDR2 from the germline V gene are LGHNA and YSLEER. The CDR3 has 15 amino acids.

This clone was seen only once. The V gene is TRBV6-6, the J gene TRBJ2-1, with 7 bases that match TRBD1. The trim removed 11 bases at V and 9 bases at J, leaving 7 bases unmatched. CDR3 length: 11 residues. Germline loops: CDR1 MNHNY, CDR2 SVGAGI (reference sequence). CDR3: CARQGRGEQFF. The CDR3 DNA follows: TGTGCCCGACAGGGAAGGGGTGAGCAGTTCTTC.

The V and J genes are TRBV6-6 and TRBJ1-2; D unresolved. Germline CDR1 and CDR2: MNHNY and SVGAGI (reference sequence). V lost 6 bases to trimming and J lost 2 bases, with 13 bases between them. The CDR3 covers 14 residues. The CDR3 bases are TGTGCCAGCAGATCGAACGGTTTGAACTATGGCTACACCTTC. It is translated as CASRSNGLNYGYTF.

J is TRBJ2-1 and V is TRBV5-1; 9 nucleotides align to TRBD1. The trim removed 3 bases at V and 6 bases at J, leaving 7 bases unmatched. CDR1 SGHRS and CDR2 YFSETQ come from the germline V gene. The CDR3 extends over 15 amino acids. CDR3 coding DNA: TGCGCCAGCAGCTCCGACAGGGGGTTGGTCAATGAGCAGTTCTTC. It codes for CASSSDRGLVNEQFF.

The CDR3 DNA reads as TGTGCCAGCAGCGGCCCGGGAGGCCGCTACGAGCAGTACTTC. Amino acid sequence: CASSGPGGRYEQYF. V usage is TRBV14 and J usage is TRBJ2-7; 7 nucleotides align to TRBD2. From germline, CDR1 is SGHDN and CDR2 FVKESK. J was trimmed by 3 bases and V by 5 bases; bases with no gene match: 7. The CDR3 extends over 14 amino acids.

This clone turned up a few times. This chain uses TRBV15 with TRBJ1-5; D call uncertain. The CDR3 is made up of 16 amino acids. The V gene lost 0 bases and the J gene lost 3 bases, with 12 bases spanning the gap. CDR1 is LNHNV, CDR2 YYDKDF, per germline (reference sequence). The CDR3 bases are TGTGCCACCAGCAGAGATCGACAAGGGCCCAATCAGCCCCAGCATTTT. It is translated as CATSRDRQGPNQPQHF.

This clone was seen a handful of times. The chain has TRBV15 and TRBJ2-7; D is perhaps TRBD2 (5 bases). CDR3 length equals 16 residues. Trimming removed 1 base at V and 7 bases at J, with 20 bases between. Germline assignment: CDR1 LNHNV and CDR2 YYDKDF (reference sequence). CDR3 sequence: CATSRAREGRSREQYF. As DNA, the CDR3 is TGTGCCACCAGCAGAGCTCGAGAGGGTAGATCGCGGGAGCAGTACTTC.

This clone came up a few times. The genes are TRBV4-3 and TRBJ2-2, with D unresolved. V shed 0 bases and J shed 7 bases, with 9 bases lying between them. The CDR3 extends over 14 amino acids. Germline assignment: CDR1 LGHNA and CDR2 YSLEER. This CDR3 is CASSQDEVGGELFF. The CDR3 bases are TGCGCCAGCAGCCAAGATGAAGTCGGCGGGGAGCTGTTTTTT.

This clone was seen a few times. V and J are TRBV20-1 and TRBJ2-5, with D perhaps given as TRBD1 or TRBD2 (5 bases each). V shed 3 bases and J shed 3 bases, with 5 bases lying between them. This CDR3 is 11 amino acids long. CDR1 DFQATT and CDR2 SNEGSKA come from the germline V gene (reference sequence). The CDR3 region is CSARGEETQYF. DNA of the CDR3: TGCAGTGCTAGGGGGGAAGAGACCCAGTACTTC.

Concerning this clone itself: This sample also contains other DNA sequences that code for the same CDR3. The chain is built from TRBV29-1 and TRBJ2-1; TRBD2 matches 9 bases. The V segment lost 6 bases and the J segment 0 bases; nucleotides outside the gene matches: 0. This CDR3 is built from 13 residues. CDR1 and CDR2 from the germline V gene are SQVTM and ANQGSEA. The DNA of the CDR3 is TGCAGCGTAGCGGGGGGCTCCTACAATGAGCAGTTCTTC. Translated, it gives CSVAGGSYNEQFF.

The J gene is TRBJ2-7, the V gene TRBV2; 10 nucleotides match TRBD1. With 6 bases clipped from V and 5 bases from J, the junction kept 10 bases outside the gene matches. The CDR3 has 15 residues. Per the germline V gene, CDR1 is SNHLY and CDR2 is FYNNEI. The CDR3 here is CASRTRTGGTDEQYF. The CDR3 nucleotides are TGTGCCAGCAGAACCCGGACAGGGGGGACCGACGAGCAGTACTTC.